The rows below give T cell receptor beta chains drawn from one sample of a study of T cells in localized non-small cell lung cancer. The table came from immunoSEQ multiplex PCR; TCRdb's copy has only in-frame clones and leaves some out. The sample lists over 1,500 clones; over 20% were seen once. The material was lung tumor tissue, obtained before any cancer treatment. Receptors were obtained from a male donor older than 55 with stage II squamous cell lung carcinoma. Each CDR3 is given with its conserved first and last residue. The order of the fields is clone size, V gene, D gene, J gene, CDR3 DNA, CDR3 protein. D genes are given only for firm matches. Expanded clones are given a class, and other clones once, few, many or no size at all.

clone_size: -
v_call: TRBV28
d_call: -
j_call: TRBJ2-2
cdr3_nt: TGTGCCAGCAGTTGGACAGTTGAGTCCGGGGAGCTGTTTTTT
cdr3_aa: CASSWTVESGELFF

clone_size: -
v_call: TRBV6-7
d_call: -
j_call: TRBJ2-7
cdr3_nt: TGTGCCAGCAGTGAAACGACCGCGCAGTACTTC
cdr3_aa: CASSETTAQYF

clone_size: large
v_call: TRBV11-3
d_call: -
j_call: TRBJ2-7
cdr3_nt: TGTGCCAGCAGCTTAGTTCCAAGCCCCTACGAGCAGTACTTC
cdr3_aa: CASSLVPSPYEQYF

clone_size: -
v_call: TRBV9
d_call: -
j_call: TRBJ2-2
cdr3_nt: TGTGCCAGCAGAGGGGACACCGGGGAGCTGTTTTTT
cdr3_aa: CASRGDTGELFF

clone_size: -
v_call: TRBV7-5
d_call: -
j_call: TRBJ2-5
cdr3_nt: TGTGCTAGCAGCCTCGGGACTAGCGTAGAGACCCAGTACTTC
cdr3_aa: CASSLGTSVETQYF

clone_size: few
v_call: TRBV7-7
d_call: -
j_call: TRBJ1-4
cdr3_nt: TGTGCCAGCAGCTTAGTAGCAGGATCTAATGAAAAACTGTTTTTT
cdr3_aa: CASSLVAGSNEKLFF

clone_size: few
v_call: TRBV30
d_call: -
j_call: TRBJ2-3
cdr3_nt: TGTGCCTGGTTTCGGGCAGATACGCAGTATTTT
cdr3_aa: CAWFRADTQYF

clone_size: few
v_call: TRBV28
d_call: -
j_call: TRBJ1-5
cdr3_nt: TGTGCCAGCAGTTTGGCCGCCCTGAGCAATCAGCCCCAGCATTTT
cdr3_aa: CASSLAALSNQPQHF

clone_size: -
v_call: TRBV11-3
d_call: TRBD1
j_call: TRBJ2-7
cdr3_nt: TGTGCCAGCAGCTTCCCGGGACAGGGGGCCCCCGAGCAGTACTTC
cdr3_aa: CASSFPGQGAPEQYF

clone_size: medium-sized
v_call: TRBV11-3
d_call: TRBD2
j_call: TRBJ2-1
cdr3_nt: TGTGCCAGCAGCTGGACCGGGACTAGCGGGGAGAATGAGCAGTTCTTC
cdr3_aa: CASSWTGTSGENEQFF

clone_size: few
v_call: TRBV4-1
d_call: -
j_call: TRBJ1-2
cdr3_nt: TGCGCCAGCAGCCAAGATCTTATGAGGGTCCAGGACTATGGCTACACCTTC
cdr3_aa: CASSQDLMRVQDYGYTF

clone_size: -
v_call: TRBV11-3
d_call: TRBD1
j_call: TRBJ2-5
cdr3_nt: TGTGCCAGCAGAACGACAGGGGGCCGGGAGACCCAGTACTTC
cdr3_aa: CASRTTGGRETQYF

clone_size: -
v_call: TRBV6-8
d_call: TRBD1
j_call: TRBJ2-5
cdr3_nt: TGTGCCAGCAGTCTGGACAGGGGGACAGAGACCCAGTACTTC
cdr3_aa: CASSLDRGTETQYF

clone_size: large
v_call: TRBV6-8
d_call: -
j_call: TRBJ1-5
cdr3_nt: TGTGCCAGCAGTTACTCGGAGGGGGGGGCATACAATCAGCCCCAGCATTTT
cdr3_aa: CASSYSEGGAYNQPQHF

clone_size: -
v_call: TRBV29-1
d_call: TRBD2
j_call: TRBJ2-3
cdr3_nt: TGCAGCGGAGGGACTAGCGGGGAGTGGGGGGTCTTAGATACGCAGTATTTT
cdr3_aa: CSGGTSGEWGVLDTQYF

clone_size: -
v_call: TRBV29-1
d_call: -
j_call: TRBJ1-1
cdr3_nt: TGCAGCGCTCGCATGGCAGGGCGGAACACTGAAGCTTTCTTT
cdr3_aa: CSARMAGRNTEAFF

clone_size: medium-sized
v_call: TRBV7-7
d_call: TRBD2
j_call: TRBJ2-2
cdr3_nt: TGTGCCAGCAGCAACGCTCTAGCGGGGCCTAGGGACGGGGAGCTGTTTTTT
cdr3_aa: CASSNALAGPRDGELFF

clone_size: -
v_call: TRBV5-1
d_call: TRBD2
j_call: TRBJ2-1
cdr3_nt: TGCGCCAGCAGCTCGGACGGCGGGGGAGCAGATGAGCAGTTCTTC
cdr3_aa: CASSSDGGGADEQFF

clone_size: few
v_call: TRBV7-5
d_call: -
j_call: TRBJ2-2
cdr3_nt: TGTGCCAGCAGCCTAGTAGACAGAGAGACCGGGGAGCTGTTTTTT
cdr3_aa: CASSLVDRETGELFF

clone_size: -
v_call: TRBV19
d_call: -
j_call: TRBJ1-1
cdr3_nt: TGTGCCAGTACTCTGAGGGGTGAAGCTTTCTTT
cdr3_aa: CASTLRGEAFF

clone_size: -
v_call: TRBV2
d_call: -
j_call: TRBJ2-3
cdr3_nt: TGTGCCAGCAGACCCCAGGGGGGACTGTCCACAGATACGCAGTATTTT
cdr3_aa: CASRPQGGLSTDTQYF

clone_size: -
v_call: TRBV6-8
d_call: -
j_call: TRBJ1-6
cdr3_nt: TGTGCCAGCAGTTACCTCGGGGATTCACCCCTCCACTTT
cdr3_aa: CASSYLGDSPLHF

clone_size: -
v_call: TRBV28
d_call: -
j_call: TRBJ1-2
cdr3_nt: TGTGCCAGCAGCAGGGCAGGGGTCTATGGCTACACCTTC
cdr3_aa: CASSRAGVYGYTF

clone_size: once
v_call: TRBV9
d_call: TRBD1
j_call: TRBJ2-1
cdr3_nt: TGTGCCAGCAGTCTACAGGGGAAAGGGGGTGAGCAGTTCTTC
cdr3_aa: CASSLQGKGGEQFF

clone_size: few
v_call: TRBV7-1
d_call: -
j_call: TRBJ1-1
cdr3_nt: TGTGCCAGCAGACTCACAGGTGACACTGAAGCTTTCTTT
cdr3_aa: CASRLTGDTEAFF

clone_size: -
v_call: TRBV18
d_call: TRBD1
j_call: TRBJ2-7
cdr3_nt: TGTGCCAGCTCACCCCCGGCGGGACAGGGGTTCGAGCAGTACTTC
cdr3_aa: CASSPPAGQGFEQYF

clone_size: few
v_call: TRBV9
d_call: -
j_call: TRBJ2-7
cdr3_nt: TGTGCCAGCAGCCTAGGTACCGTTCTTACAAGGGGCCTGAGTGAGCAGTACTTC
cdr3_aa: CASSLGTVLTRGLSEQYF

clone_size: -
v_call: TRBV10-3
d_call: -
j_call: TRBJ2-7
cdr3_nt: TGTGCCATCAGTGAGTCCTTTTCGGGGCAGCAGTACTTC
cdr3_aa: CAISESFSGQQYF

clone_size: large
v_call: TRBV4-1
d_call: -
j_call: TRBJ1-1
cdr3_nt: TGCGCCAGCAGCCAAGATAGGGGGGCTCCTGAAGCTTTCTTT
cdr3_aa: CASSQDRGAPEAFF

clone_size: few
v_call: TRBV5-1
d_call: -
j_call: TRBJ1-1
cdr3_nt: TGCGCCAGCAGCGAGTGGGACCCCCCGGACACTGAAGCTTTCTTT
cdr3_aa: CASSEWDPPDTEAFF

clone_size: -
v_call: TRBV9
d_call: -
j_call: TRBJ2-7
cdr3_nt: TGTGCCAGCAGTTGGGGTCCTGCCTACGAGCAGTACTTC
cdr3_aa: CASSWGPAYEQYF

clone_size: few
v_call: TRBV9
d_call: TRBD1
j_call: TRBJ2-7
cdr3_nt: TGTGCCAGCAGGCTAGGACAGGGGAACTACGAGCAGTACTTC
cdr3_aa: CASRLGQGNYEQYF

clone_size: -
v_call: TRBV6-8
d_call: TRBD1
j_call: TRBJ1-1
cdr3_nt: TGTGCCAGCAGTGCCAACCTACAGGGGCCGAGGGGGACTTTCTTT
cdr3_aa: CASSANLQGPRGTFF

clone_size: -
v_call: TRBV19
d_call: -
j_call: TRBJ2-7
cdr3_nt: TGTGCCAGTAGTATGGTAGTTCCCTCCTACGAGCAGTACTTC
cdr3_aa: CASSMVVPSYEQYF

clone_size: -
v_call: TRBV18
d_call: -
j_call: TRBJ2-1
cdr3_nt: TGTGCCAGCTCACCACAGGATTACAATGAGCAGTTCTTC
cdr3_aa: CASSPQDYNEQFF

clone_size: -
v_call: TRBV25-1
d_call: TRBD2
j_call: TRBJ2-7
cdr3_nt: TGTGCCAGCAGTTCGACTAGCGGCCCTCAGGACGAGCAGTACTTC
cdr3_aa: CASSSTSGPQDEQYF

clone_size: few
v_call: TRBV11-3
d_call: TRBD1
j_call: TRBJ1-5
cdr3_nt: TGTGCCAGCAGCTCGGGACAGGGGGCCTTTCAGCCCCAGCATTTT
cdr3_aa: CASSSGQGAFQPQHF

clone_size: medium-sized
v_call: TRBV6-8
d_call: -
j_call: TRBJ2-4
cdr3_nt: TGTGCCAGCAGTTATGAGGACAGACGGAACATTCAGTACTTC
cdr3_aa: CASSYEDRRNIQYF

clone_size: -
v_call: TRBV6-8
d_call: -
j_call: TRBJ1-2
cdr3_nt: TGTGCCAGCAGTTACGAGCTCCATTATGGCTACACCTTC
cdr3_aa: CASSYELHYGYTF

clone_size: few
v_call: TRBV11-3
d_call: -
j_call: TRBJ2-7
cdr3_nt: TGTGCCAGCAGCTTAGAGTCCGGACGTCTAACCCACGAGCAGTACTTC
cdr3_aa: CASSLESGRLTHEQYF

clone_size: -
v_call: TRBV10-3
d_call: -
j_call: TRBJ2-7
cdr3_nt: TGTGCCATCAGTGAGTCGGGGAATGAGCAGTACTTC
cdr3_aa: CAISESGNEQYF

clone_size: few
v_call: TRBV6-8
d_call: TRBD2
j_call: TRBJ2-7
cdr3_nt: TGTGCCAGCAGTTACGAATCAGGCGGGGGACCTCCCTACGAGCAGTACTTC
cdr3_aa: CASSYESGGGPPYEQYF

clone_size: -
v_call: TRBV7-6
d_call: TRBD2
j_call: TRBJ2-3
cdr3_nt: TGTGCCAGCAGCTTAGCACTAGCGGGGGCGGATACGCAGTATTTT
cdr3_aa: CASSLALAGADTQYF

clone_size: large
v_call: TRBV6-8
d_call: -
j_call: TRBJ1-2
cdr3_nt: TGTGCCAGCAGTGGGGGGACACTCAACTATGGCTACACCTTC
cdr3_aa: CASSGGTLNYGYTF

clone_size: few
v_call: TRBV7-2
d_call: -
j_call: TRBJ2-7
cdr3_nt: TGTGCCAGCAGCCAAGAAGGGGCAGGCAATCCCTACGAGCAGTACTTC
cdr3_aa: CASSQEGAGNPYEQYF

clone_size: -
v_call: TRBV30
d_call: -
j_call: TRBJ1-2
cdr3_nt: TGTGCCTGGAGGACGGGAAGGGTCTATGGCTACACCTTC
cdr3_aa: CAWRTGRVYGYTF

clone_size: few
v_call: TRBV6-8
d_call: -
j_call: TRBJ1-1
cdr3_nt: TGTGCCAGCAGTTACTCGGCCAGGTGGGCCGGTGAAGCTTTCTTT
cdr3_aa: CASSYSARWAGEAFF

clone_size: -
v_call: TRBV28
d_call: TRBD2
j_call: TRBJ2-7
cdr3_nt: TGTGCCAGCAATCTGGATATGGGCGGGGGAACCTACGAGCAGTACTTC
cdr3_aa: CASNLDMGGGTYEQYF

clone_size: few
v_call: TRBV19
d_call: -
j_call: TRBJ1-6
cdr3_nt: TGTGCCAGTAGTAGGAGGGTCGATGGGAATTCACCCCTCCACTTT
cdr3_aa: CASSRRVDGNSPLHF

clone_size: medium-sized
v_call: TRBV11-3
d_call: TRBD1
j_call: TRBJ1-4
cdr3_nt: TGTGCCAGCAGCTTTAGAACAGGGGAAAGGGAAAAACTGTTTTTT
cdr3_aa: CASSFRTGEREKLFF

clone_size: -
v_call: TRBV5-1
d_call: -
j_call: TRBJ1-1
cdr3_nt: TGCGCCAGCAGCTTGGAATCCCCCCCGGACCCAATTGAAGCTTTCTTT
cdr3_aa: CASSLESPPDPIEAFF

clone_size: -
v_call: TRBV25-1
d_call: TRBD1
j_call: TRBJ1-1
cdr3_nt: TGTGCCAGCAGTTCGTTTGGGACAGGGGCGGGGTTCACTGAAGCTTTCTTT
cdr3_aa: CASSSFGTGAGFTEAFF

clone_size: -
v_call: TRBV10-2
d_call: -
j_call: TRBJ2-2
cdr3_nt: TGCGCCAGCAGTGATGTGCTAGCCGGGGAGCTGTTTTTT
cdr3_aa: CASSDVLAGELFF